This passage covers 21 T cell receptor beta chains from one sample sequenced in a study of blood T cell repertoires in COVID-19. The protocol was immunoSEQ multiplex PCR, while the TCRdb copy is restricted to in-frame clones and leaves out a portion. The data show tens of thousands of clones, about 89% seen once. The source material was peripheral blood. Receptor source: a man between 60 and 75 years old with active or convalescent COVID-19.

V gene TRBV5-1 combines with J gene TRBJ1-2; TRBD1 agrees at 8 bases. After removal of 4 bases from V and 4 bases from J, the junction contained 15 bases not matched to a gene. The CDR3 contains 17 residues. CDR1 SGHRS and CDR2 YFSETQ come from the germline V gene. DNA for the CDR3: TGCGCCAGCAGCCTGGGGACAGGCCTAGATAACCTCTATGGCTACACCTTC. This sequence encodes CASSLGTGLDNLYGYTF.

The V call is TRBV11-2, the J call TRBJ2-3; D gene uncertain. Germline CDR1 reads SGHAT; CDR2 reads FQNNGV. Trimming cost V 6 bases and J 4 bases, with 8 bases left between them. CDR3 length equals 12 residues. The CDR3 coding sequence is TGTGCCAGCAGACATATCTCAGATACGCAGTATTTT. Protein: CASRHISDTQYF.

The chain links TRBV6-1 to TRBJ1-5; no clear D gene. The V gene's germline CDR1 is MNHNS and CDR2 SASEGT. This CDR3 has 13 amino acids. V was pared by 1 base and J by 7 bases, with 8 bases between. CDR3 in DNA: TGTGCCAGCAGTGAAGGGCTGAACCAGCCCCAGCATTTT. Translating it yields CASSEGLNQPQHF.

This clone was seen only a few times. The chain recombines TRBV4-3 with TRBJ1-4, with 9 nucleotides matching TRBD1. Germline values: CDR1 LGHNA, CDR2 YSLEER. V lost 1 base, J lost 8 bases, and 14 bases stayed unmatched. This CDR3 comprises 18 residues. CDR3: CASSQGIQPGQGGEKLFF. The CDR3 DNA follows: TGCGCCAGCAGCCAAGGAATTCAACCGGGACAGGGAGGGGAAAAACTGTTTTTT.

The chain couples TRBV28 to TRBJ1-5, with a weak D call TRBD1 (6 bases). V lost 4 bases, J lost 0 bases, and 10 bases lay in between. CDR3 length: 15 amino acids. The germline gives CDR1 MDHEN, CDR2 SYDVKM. The CDR3 is CASSWGQFSNQPQHF. DNA of the CDR3: TGTGCCAGCAGTTGGGGGCAATTTAGCAATCAGCCCCAGCATTTT.

This chain uses TRBV6-1 with TRBJ2-5; 11 nucleotides line up with TRBD1. Germline V gene sequence: CDR1 MNHNS, CDR2 SASEGT. CDR3 length: 16 residues. V was clipped by 0 bases and J by 5 bases; unmatched bases: 5. The CDR3 loop reads CASSEAGQGVGETQYF. The CDR3 DNA follows: TGTGCCAGCAGTGAAGCGGGACAGGGGGTGGGGGAGACCCAGTACTTC.

The CDR3 region has the DNA TGTGCCAGCAGCCAAGATTGGATTGGTGACTACTATGGCTACACCTTC. This encodes CASSQDWIGDYYGYTF. The chain employs TRBV3-1 (or the pseudogene TRBV3-2) and TRBJ1-2, with D unresolved. Trimming removed 0 bases from V and 3 bases from J, with 14 bases in between. The CDR3 has 16 residues. The germline CDR1 and CDR2 sequences are LGHDT and YNNKEL (reference sequence).

This chain uses TRBV5-5 with TRBJ1-4; 8 bases fit TRBD1. The germline gives CDR1 SGHKS, CDR2 YYEKEE (reference sequence). With 0 bases clipped from V and 3 bases from J, the junction kept 7 bases outside the gene matches. The CDR3 covers 17 residues. The CDR3 spells CASSLAQGAGSNEKLFF. The CDR3 region has the DNA TGTGCCAGCAGCTTGGCCCAGGGGGCGGGATCTAATGAAAAACTGTTTTTT.

V is TRBV28 and J is TRBJ1-1; D is undetermined. This CDR3 region has 15 residues. Trimming shortened V by 5 bases and J by 1 base, and 14 bases separated the two germline ends. Germline loops: CDR1 MDHEN, CDR2 SYDVKM. CDR3 residues: CASSLTLLGNTEAFF. The CDR3 nucleotides are TGTGCCAGCAGTCTCACTCTGCTTGGGAACACTGAAGCTTTCTTT.

V gene TRBV28 combines with J gene TRBJ1-6, with a tentative D call TRBD1 (6 bases). CDR1 MDHEN and CDR2 SYDVKM come from the germline V gene. The CDR3 totals 18 residues. V lost 5 bases, J lost 5 bases, and 22 bases lay in between. The CDR3, as DNA: TGTGCCAGCAGTATTTTCGCCCTCACAGGGTCTGATAATTCACCCCTCCACTTT. Translated: CASSIFALTGSDNSPLHF.

This sequence joins TRBV9 and TRBJ1-1; possibly TRBD1 for D (5 bases). The ends were cut back, 9 bases at V and 0 bases at J, with 18 bases in the middle. The germline gives CDR1 SGDLS, CDR2 YYNGEE. The CDR3 extends over 15 amino acids. In DNA form, the CDR3 reads TGTGCCACCACCCGGGGGGGGGAAATGAACACTGAAGCTTTCTTT. The encoded protein is CATTRGGEMNTEAFF.

In its sample, this clone was seen once. The chain is built from TRBV10-3 and TRBJ1-5, with 7 bases fitting TRBD1. Trimming cost V 10 bases and J 0 bases; bases outside gene matches: 21. Germline V gene sequence: CDR1 ENHRY, CDR2 SYGVKD. This CDR3 has 19 amino acids. CDR3 nucleotides: TGTGCCACTCTAGACTGGGACAGCCTAATCATCGATAGCAATCAGCCCCAGCATTTT. Translation gives CATLDWDSLIIDSNQPQHF.

V is TRBV4-1 and J is TRBJ2-2; 9 bases fit TRBD1. V was pared by 1 base and J by 5 bases, with 8 bases of the junction left unmatched. CDR1 MGHRA and CDR2 YSYEKL come from the germline V gene. The CDR3 totals 17 residues. CDR3 nucleotide sequence: TGCGCCAGCAGCCAAGGGCCGACAGGGGGGACGACCGGGGAGCTGTTTTTT. Translating it yields CASSQGPTGGTTGELFF.

The chain links TRBV3-1 (or the pseudogene TRBV3-2) to TRBJ2-7; D gene uncertain. Germline loops: CDR1 LGHDT, CDR2 YNNKEL (reference sequence). CDR3 length: 12 amino acids. V was trimmed by 1 base and J by 4 bases, leaving 5 bases between them. The CDR3 nucleotides are TGTGCCAGCAGCCAAGGAGAATACGAGCAGTACTTC. It encodes CASSQGEYEQYF.

The J gene is TRBJ1-5, the V gene TRBV5-3; D not resolved. TRBV5-3 is an open reading frame whose function is uncertain. V lost 2 bases to trimming and J lost 6 bases, with 18 bases between them. The CDR3 sequence is 16 residues long. CDR3 coding DNA: TGTGCCAGAAGCTTACCTCGAACAGACCTCGGTCAGCCCCAGCATTTT. It translates to CARSLPRTDLGQPQHF.

CDR3 nucleotide sequence: TGTGCCAGCAGCGAGACTAGCGAGGACACAGATACGCAGTATTTT. Translation gives CASSETSEDTDTQYF. This chain connects TRBV7-9 to TRBJ2-3; 8 nucleotides align to TRBD2. Trimming cost V 5 bases and J 2 bases; bases outside gene matches: 6. CDR1 is SEHNR, CDR2 FQNEAQ, per germline (reference sequence). The CDR3 is made up of 15 amino acids. Looking up the rest from reference TRBV7-9 and TRBJ2-3 gives the full variable domain: DTGVSQNPRHKITKRGQNVTFRCDPISEHNRLYWYRQTLGQGPEFLTYFQNEAQLEKSRLLSDRFSAERPKGSFSTLEIQRTEQGDSAMYLCASSETSEDTDTQYFGPGTRLTVL.

This rearrangement joins TRBV5-4 to TRBJ2-3, with a tentative D call TRBD2 (6 bases). Trimming stripped 6 bases from V and 1 base from J, with 12 bases between. CDR3 length equals 14 residues. CDR1 is SGHNT, CDR2 YYREEE, per germline (reference sequence). CDR3 in DNA: TGTGCCAGCACCCCCGCTAGCGGCACAGATACGCAGTATTTT. This translates into CASTPASGTDTQYF. The full variable domain, in which reference TRBV5-4 and TRBJ2-3 provide the parts outside the CDR3, is ETGVTQSPTHLIKTRGQQVTLRCSSQSGHNTVSWYQQALGQGPQFIFQYYREEENGRGNFPPRFSGLQFPNYSSELNVNALELDDSALYLCASTPASGTDTQYFGPGTRLTVL.

The J gene is TRBJ2-5, the V gene TRBV27; D is undetermined. V was pared by 2 bases and J by 7 bases, with 8 bases between. This CDR3 spans 12 amino acids. Germline assignment: CDR1 MNHEY and CDR2 SMNVEV (reference sequence). The CDR3 DNA reads TGTGCCAGCAGTTTAACGGGTGGGACCCAGTACTTC. Its protein product is CASSLTGGTQYF.

The V and J genes are TRBV18 and TRBJ1-1; 8 nucleotides line up with TRBD1. The ends lost 5 bases at V and 3 bases at J; junction bases unmatched: 8. The V gene's germline CDR1 is KGHSH and CDR2 LQKENI. The CDR3 runs 15 residues. This chain's CDR3 is CASSTGTGGDTEAFF. CDR3 nucleotides: TGTGCCAGCTCAACCGGGACAGGCGGAGACACTGAAGCTTTCTTT.

The V call is TRBV9, the J call TRBJ1-5, with unresolved D. CDR3 length: 15 amino acids. V lost 0 bases, J lost 1 base, and 8 bases lay in between. Germline-derived CDR1 and CDR2 are SGDLS and YYNGEE. CDR3 in amino acids: CASSVGGSSNQPQHF. For the CDR3, the DNA is TGTGCCAGCAGCGTAGGCGGGAGCAGCAATCAGCCCCAGCATTTT.

This clone was recorded once. The genes are TRBV5-4 and TRBJ2-1; 10 nucleotides agree with TRBD1. The V gene's germline CDR1 is SGHNT and CDR2 YYREEE (reference sequence). The ends lost 0 bases at V and 0 bases at J; junction bases unmatched: 0. The CDR3 runs to 16 residues. The CDR3 loop is CASSLGTGGSYNEQFF. DNA for the CDR3: TGTGCCAGCAGCTTGGGGACAGGGGGCTCCTACAATGAGCAGTTCTTC.